The 13 T cell receptor beta chains given below trace back to one sample, sequenced in a study of blood T cell repertoires in COVID-19. Assay: immunoSEQ multiplex PCR; the TCRdb copy retains only in-frame clones and omits some. The table records about 33,000 clones, 70% to 90% of them present only once. The source material was peripheral blood. The receptors come from a human donor in a cohort sampled during active COVID-19.

This clone was seen just once. This chain joins TRBV3-1 (or the pseudogene TRBV3-2) and TRBJ2-2; the match to TRBD2 covers 7 bases. After removal of 4 bases from V and 5 bases from J, the junction contained 10 bases not matched to a gene. There are 16 residues in the CDR3. CDR1 is LGHDT, CDR2 YNNKEL, per germline (reference sequence). CDR3 DNA sequence: TGTGCCAGCAGCCTAAGCGCGGGAGCGAGGACCGGGGAGCTGTTTTTT. This gives the protein CASSLSAGARTGELFF.

J is TRBJ2-4 and V is TRBV6-6, with a weak D call TRBD2 (5 bases). Deletions cut 5 bases from V and 3 bases from J, with 14 bases between. This CDR3 region has 15 residues. CDR1 and CDR2 from the germline V gene are MNHNY and SVGAGI (reference sequence). Here the CDR3 DNA reads TGTGCCAGCAGTCCCTCGAGCGGATACAAAAACATTCAGTACTTC. Encoded protein: CASSPSSGYKNIQYF.

The V gene is TRBV11-2, the J gene TRBJ1-2; 10 bases are shared with TRBD1. The CDR3 contains 14 residues. The junction had 4 bases not matched to a gene; V was cut back by 5 bases and J by 4 bases. Germline CDR1 and CDR2: SGHAT and FQNNGV. Here the CDR3 DNA reads TGTGCCAGCAGCCCCCGGGACAGGGGCTATGGCTACACCTTC. Its protein is CASSPRDRGYGYTF. Together with reference TRBV11-2 and TRBJ1-2, the CDR3 gives the full variable domain: EAGVAQSPRYKIIEKRQSVAFWCNPISGHATLYWYQQILGQGPKLLIQFQNNGVVDDSQLPKDRFSAERLKGVDSTLKIQPAKLEDSAVYLCASSPRDRGYGYTFGSGTRLTVV.

The chain employs TRBV5-1 and TRBJ2-1, with D perhaps matching TRBD2 (6 bases). V was trimmed by 0 bases and J by 8 bases, leaving 15 bases between them. The CDR3 runs to 15 residues. CDR1 is SGHRS and CDR2 is YFSETQ in the germline V gene. This chain's CDR3 is CASSLGLVLQHEQFF. CDR3 nucleotide sequence: TGCGCCAGCAGCTTGGGACTAGTCCTTCAGCATGAGCAGTTCTTC.

The V gene is TRBV7-9, the J gene TRBJ2-3; D unclear. The V gene lost 7 bases and the J gene lost 3 bases, with 11 bases spanning the gap. Germline values: CDR1 SEHNR, CDR2 FQNEAQ (reference sequence). The CDR3 covers 13 residues. The CDR3 sequence is CASTPALTDTQYF. In DNA form, the CDR3 reads TGTGCCAGCACCCCAGCGCTGACAGATACGCAGTATTTT.

This chain connects TRBV6-5 to TRBJ1-6; TRBD1 agrees at 7 bases. After removal of 2 bases from V and 7 bases from J, the junction contained 5 bases not matched to a gene. The CDR3 totals 15 residues. Germline CDR1 is MNHEY and CDR2 is SVGAGI. For the CDR3, the DNA is TGTGCCAGCAGTTACGGTCAGGGGGAGAATTCACCCCTCCACTTT. Its translation is CASSYGQGENSPLHF.

V gene TRBV11-2 combines with J gene TRBJ2-7; 8 nucleotides align to TRBD2. From germline, CDR1 is SGHAT and CDR2 FQNNGV. V shed 2 bases, J shed 2 bases, and the junction held 5 bases outside the gene matches. The CDR3 contains 15 residues. CDR3 DNA: TGTGCCAGCAGCTTATCGCGGGGGGCGACCTACGAGCAGTACTTC. This encodes CASSLSRGATYEQYF.

The genes are TRBV15 and TRBJ2-3; 8 positions agree with TRBD2. V dropped 1 base and J dropped 2; count of bases not matched to a gene: 5. In germline, CDR1 is LNHNV, CDR2 YYDKDF (reference sequence). CDR3 length: 16 residues. The CDR3 sequence is CATSRGGTRYTDTQYF. The DNA of the CDR3 is TGTGCCACCAGCAGAGGCGGGACTAGATACACAGATACGCAGTATTTT.

The V call is TRBV18, the J call TRBJ1-1, with D possibly TRBD1 on 5 matching bases. Trimming shortened V by 0 bases and J by 1 base, and 12 bases separated the two germline ends. This CDR3 comprises 16 residues. Germline CDR1 reads KGHSH; CDR2 reads LQKENI. In nucleotides, the CDR3 is TGTGCCAGCTCACCACCACTTGGGGGGGGGAACACTGAAGCTTTCTTT. Residues: CASSPPLGGGNTEAFF.

A single count supports this clone. The CDR3 bases are TGCGCCAGCAGCCAAGACCCAGGTCATGTAACCCAGTACTTC. It is translated as CASSQDPGHVTQYF. The chain employs TRBV4-1 and TRBJ2-5; the D is unclear. The CDR3 runs 14 residues. CDR1 is MGHRA and CDR2 is YSYEKL in the germline V gene. V dropped 0 bases and J dropped 8 bases, with 13 bases sitting between them.

This clone was recorded a few times. This chain links TRBV18 with TRBJ1-4; D gene uncertain. This CDR3 comprises 14 residues. Trimming cost V 2 bases and J 1 base, with 5 bases left between them. Germline CDR1 reads KGHSH; CDR2 reads LQKENI. The CDR3 nucleotides read TGTGCCAGCTCACCAAGCGGAACTAATGAAAAACTGTTTTTT. The encoded protein is CASSPSGTNEKLFF.

V gene TRBV24-1 combines with J gene TRBJ2-1, with D tentatively TRBD2 (6 bases). The CDR3 is made up of 13 amino acids. CDR1 and CDR2 from the germline V gene are KGHDR and SFDVKD. V lost 5 bases and J 6 bases, leaving 10 bases between the germline ends. Here the CDR3 DNA reads TGTGCCACCAGTGTGAGCGGGCTCAATGAGCAGTTCTTC. Its protein is CATSVSGLNEQFF.

The rearrangement uses TRBV5-4 and TRBJ2-1; maybe TRBD1 (6 bases). V was shortened by 4 bases and J by 4 bases, with 9 bases between the two germline ends. The CDR3 is 13 amino acids. Germline CDR1 reads SGHNT; CDR2 reads YYREEE (reference sequence). The CDR3 sequence is CASSPGQYNEQFF. The CDR3 nucleotides are TGTGCCAGCAGCCCAGGACAGTACAATGAGCAGTTCTTC.